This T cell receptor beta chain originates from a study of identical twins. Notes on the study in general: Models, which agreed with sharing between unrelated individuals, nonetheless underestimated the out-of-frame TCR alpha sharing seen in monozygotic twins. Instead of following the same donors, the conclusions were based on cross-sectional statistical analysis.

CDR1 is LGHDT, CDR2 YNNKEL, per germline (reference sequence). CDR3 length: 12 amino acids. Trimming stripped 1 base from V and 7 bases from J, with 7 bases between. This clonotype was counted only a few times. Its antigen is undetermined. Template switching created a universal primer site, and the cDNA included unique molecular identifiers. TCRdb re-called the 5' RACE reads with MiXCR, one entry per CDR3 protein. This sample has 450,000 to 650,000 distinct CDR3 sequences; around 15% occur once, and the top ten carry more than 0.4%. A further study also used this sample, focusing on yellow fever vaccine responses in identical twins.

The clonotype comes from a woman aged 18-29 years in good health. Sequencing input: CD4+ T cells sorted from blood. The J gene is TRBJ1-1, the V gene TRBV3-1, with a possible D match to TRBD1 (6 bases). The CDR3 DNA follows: TGTGCCAGCAGCCAAGGACAGGTTGAAGCTTTCTTT. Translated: CASSQGQVEAFF.